This T cell receptor (beta chain) comes out of a study of blood T cell repertoires in COVID-19. Background on the study: Spain, Italy and the United States supplied samples that represented acute and convalescent COVID-19. Nucleic acid was either cDNA or gDNA, and it came from T cells, B-cell-depleted T cells, or PBMCs.

The repertoire was sequenced with immunoSEQ multiplex PCR; TCRdb's copy has only in-frame clones and lacks some. Here the sample spans a few hundred thousand clones, around 87% being singletons. Trimming left V 4 bases short and J 10 bases short, with 20 bases between. The CDR3 sequence is 15 residues long. Looked up from germline, CDR1 is SGHRS and CDR2 is YFSETQ. The receptor's source is a man in his 60s with acute or convalescent COVID-19. Sequencing was done on a sample of peripheral blood. The gene calls are TRBV5-1 and TRBJ1-4; possible D gene TRBD1, 6 bases. This chain's CDR3 is CASSEMGGGVGKLFF. The CDR3 bases are TGCGCCAGCAGCGAGATGGGAGGGGGTGTCGGAAAACTGTTTTTT.